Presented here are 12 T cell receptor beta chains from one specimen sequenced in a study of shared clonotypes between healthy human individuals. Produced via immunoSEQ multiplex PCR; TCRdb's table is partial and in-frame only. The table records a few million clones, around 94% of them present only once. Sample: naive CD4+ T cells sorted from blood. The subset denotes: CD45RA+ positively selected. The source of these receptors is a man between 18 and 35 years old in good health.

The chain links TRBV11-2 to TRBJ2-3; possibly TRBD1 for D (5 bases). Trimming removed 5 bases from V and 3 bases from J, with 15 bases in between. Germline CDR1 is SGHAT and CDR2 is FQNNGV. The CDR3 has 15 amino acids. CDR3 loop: CASSPQGAWTDTQYF. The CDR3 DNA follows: TGTGCCAGCAGCCCCCAGGGCGCTTGGACAGATACGCAGTATTTT.

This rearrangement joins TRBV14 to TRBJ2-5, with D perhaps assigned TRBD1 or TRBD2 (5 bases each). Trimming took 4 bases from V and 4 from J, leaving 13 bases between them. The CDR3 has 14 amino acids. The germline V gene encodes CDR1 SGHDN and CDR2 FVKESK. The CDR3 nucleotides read TGTGCCAGCAGCCCTGGGGTGGGACGAGAGACCCAGTACTTC. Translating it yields CASSPGVGRETQYF.

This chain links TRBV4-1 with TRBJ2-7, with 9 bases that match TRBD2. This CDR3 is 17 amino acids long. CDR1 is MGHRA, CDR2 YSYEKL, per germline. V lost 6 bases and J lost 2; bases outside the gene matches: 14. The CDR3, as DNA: TGCGCCAGCAGTCCTCCTAGAGCGGGAGGAAAAACCTACGAGCAGTACTTC. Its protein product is CASSPPRAGGKTYEQYF.

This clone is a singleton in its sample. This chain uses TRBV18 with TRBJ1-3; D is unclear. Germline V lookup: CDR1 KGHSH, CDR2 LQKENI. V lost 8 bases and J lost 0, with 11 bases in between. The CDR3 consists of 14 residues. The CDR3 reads CASRTGVSGNTIYF. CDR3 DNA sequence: TGTGCCAGCCGTACTGGGGTCTCTGGAAACACCATATATTTT.

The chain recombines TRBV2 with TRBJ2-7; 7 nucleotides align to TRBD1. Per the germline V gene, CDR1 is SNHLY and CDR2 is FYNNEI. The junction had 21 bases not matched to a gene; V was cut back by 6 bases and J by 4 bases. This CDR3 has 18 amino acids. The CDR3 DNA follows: TGTGCCAGCAGGGGAGAGGGGGCACCAATAACTCGAAAATACGAGCAGTACTTC. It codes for CASRGEGAPITRKYEQYF.

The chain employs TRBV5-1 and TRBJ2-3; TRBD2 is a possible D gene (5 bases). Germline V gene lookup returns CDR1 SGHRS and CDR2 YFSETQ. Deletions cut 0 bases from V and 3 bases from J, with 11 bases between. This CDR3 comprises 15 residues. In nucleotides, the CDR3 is TGCGCCAGCAGCTTGGGAGCGGTGGCGACAGATACGCAGTATTTT. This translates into CASSLGAVATDTQYF. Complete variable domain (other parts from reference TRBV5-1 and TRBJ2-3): KAGVTQTPRYLIKTRGQQVTLSCSPISGHRSVSWYQQTPGQGLQFLFEYFSETQRNKGNFPGRFSGRQFSNSRSEMNVSTLELGDSALYLCASSLGAVATDTQYFGPGTRLTVL.

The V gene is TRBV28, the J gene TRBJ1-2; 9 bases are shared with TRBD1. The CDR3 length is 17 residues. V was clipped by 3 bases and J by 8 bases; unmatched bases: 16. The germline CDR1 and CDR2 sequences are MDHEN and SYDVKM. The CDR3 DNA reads TGTGCCAGCAGTTTGAGTCCCGGGACAGGGAATTTTGGCGGCTACACCTTC. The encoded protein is CASSLSPGTGNFGGYTF.

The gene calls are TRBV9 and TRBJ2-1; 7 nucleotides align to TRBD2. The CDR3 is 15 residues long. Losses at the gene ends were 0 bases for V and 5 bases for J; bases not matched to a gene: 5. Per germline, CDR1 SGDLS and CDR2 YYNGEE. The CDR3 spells CASSVVPSGNNEQFF. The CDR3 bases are TGTGCCAGCAGCGTAGTCCCTAGCGGTAACAATGAGCAGTTCTTC.

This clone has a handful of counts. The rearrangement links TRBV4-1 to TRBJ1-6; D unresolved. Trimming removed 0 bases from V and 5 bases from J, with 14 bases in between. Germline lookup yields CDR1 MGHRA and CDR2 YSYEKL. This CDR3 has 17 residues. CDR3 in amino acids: CASSQDVIPQNNSPLHF. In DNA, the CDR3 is TGCGCCAGCAGCCAAGACGTCATTCCGCAGAATAATTCACCCCTCCACTTT.

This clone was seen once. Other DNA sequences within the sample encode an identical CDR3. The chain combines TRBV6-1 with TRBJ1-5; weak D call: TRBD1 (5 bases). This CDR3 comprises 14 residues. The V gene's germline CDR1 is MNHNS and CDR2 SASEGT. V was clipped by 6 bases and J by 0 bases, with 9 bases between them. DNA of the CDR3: TGTGCCAGCAGGGAGGGGTTTAGCAATCAGCCCCAGCATTTT. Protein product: CASREGFSNQPQHF.

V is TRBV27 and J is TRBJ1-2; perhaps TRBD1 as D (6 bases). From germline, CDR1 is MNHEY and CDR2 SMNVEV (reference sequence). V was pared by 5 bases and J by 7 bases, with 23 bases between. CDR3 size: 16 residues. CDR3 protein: CASSRSDSPGISGYTF. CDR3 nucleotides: TGTGCCAGCAGTCGTTCGGACAGTCCGGGCATCTCTGGCTACACCTTC.

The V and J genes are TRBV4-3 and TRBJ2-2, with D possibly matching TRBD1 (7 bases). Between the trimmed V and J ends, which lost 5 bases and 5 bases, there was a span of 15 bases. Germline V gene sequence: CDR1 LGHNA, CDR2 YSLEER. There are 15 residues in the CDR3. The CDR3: CASSSQGGATGELFF. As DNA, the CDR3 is TGCGCCAGCAGCTCCCAGGGGGGCGCGACCGGGGAGCTGTTTTTT.